This note documents a single TCR beta chain sequence. It lacks a known antigen. The data belong to a study of control samples from healthy donors and cancer patients (TCRdb year 2020). V is trimmed back by 1 base and J by 6 bases, and the junction contains 5 bases that no gene match accounts for. The CDR3 measures 15 amino acids from cysteine to phenylalanine. Of all the DNA, just the CDR3 is kept, 45 bases in frame from base 1. CDR1 MGHRA and CDR2 YSYEKL are derived from the germline V gene. Receptor amplification or capture employed the immunoSEQ multiplex PCR assay. TCRdb took over this immuneACCESS table, retaining in-frame rearrangements with V and J assigned. Such tables are incomplete; in checked studies, under half of the missing clones stem from an unresolved V gene, and the remainder is unexplained. The sample table records approximately 190,000 clones. The ten top clones hold roughly 2.2% of the sample.

In this chain, TRBV4-1 is recombined with TRBJ1-5; 8 bases in between match TRBD1. Input material: blood. This receptor was obtained from a woman in her 30s in good health. The CDR3 amino acid sequence is: CASSQGTGGGQPQHF. The nucleotides are TGCGCCAGCAGCCAAGGAACAGGGGGGGGTCAGCCCCAGCATTTT.